This TCR beta chain was observed in a study of coeliac disease (dated by TCRdb to 2022 to 2024). Study-level background: High-resolution HLA typing was unavailable, so biased TRBV7-2 usage was queried as a proof of principle. Of the 30 or so patients in the full study, around 22 had coeliac disease confirmed by serology and 8 were controls with non-small intestinal disorders. TRB sequencing was successfully performed on samples from around 30 subjects, among which 20 to 25 paired bulk unsorted intraepithelial and lamina propria cell samples were included. The aim was to characterise TR repertoires of small intestinal T cells in active, refractory type I and gluten-free-diet-treated coeliac disease. The study applied next-generation sequencing of rearranged TRB and TRG CDR3 regions to small intestinal lymphocyte fractions from coeliac and non-coeliac patients. The research as a whole found: Compared with controls, active coeliac intraepithelial and lamina propria samples had TRB and TRG repertoires of lower clonality, which suggests that diverse T cells were recruited. The approach was considered by the authors to be unsuitable for unbiased detection of gliadin-specific T cells, as gliadin-specific T cells are scarce and rarely shared between patients. Cross-contamination between compartments was possible, because separating intraepithelial cells from lamina propria cells did not produce high-purity fractions. Published gliadin-specific TRB sequences were found in 9 of 18 coeliac lamina propria samples but in only 1 of 6 controls. TRB repertoires were largely private; most amino acid sequences were unique to one sample, and V-gene usage did not differ significantly by disease group.

Compared with germline, V lacks 6 bases and J lacks 4 bases; bases without a gene match: 7. The CDR3 contains 14 residues, cysteine and phenylalanine counted. Only CDR3 DNA remains: 42 bases, in frame from the first base. The CDR1 and CDR2 encoded by the germline V gene are MNHEY and SVGAGI. Cells were frozen in aliquots of some 500,000 in DMSO/FBS in liquid nitrogen, and a single aliquot from each fraction was used for sequencing. Every one of the 30 study patients had an endoscopy and a small intestinal biopsy. To release lamina propria cells, the biopsy tissue left over after intraepithelial cell isolation was digested with collagenase. The Qiagen DNeasy blood extraction kit was used to extract genomic DNA from the frozen unsorted cell fractions. Library preparation employed the immunoSEQ multiplex PCR assay. The TR loci underwent multiplexed PCR amplification, with J gene segments targeted by reverse primers and V gene segments targeted by forward primers. The amplified CDR3 regions were sequenced using the Illumina HiSeq System. As for how the authors treated the data: Closely related reads were merged with a nearest-neighbour algorithm so that PCR and sequencing errors were removed and data were collapsed into unique sequences. Each repertoire was summarised by clonality and by T cell density, with T cell density defined as TR molecules per amount of genomic DNA input. CDR3 amino acid sequences present in at least 80% of unsorted samples were defined as public TRs and were then tested for differential abundance between coeliac and control samples. Each lamina propria sample was queried against a list of more than 200 published gliadin-specific TRB sequences. Kruskal-Wallis tests followed by Dunn post-tests were used to test for differences in clonality and density between disease groups. Here the immuneACCESS table is served through TCRdb, limited to in-frame sequences with V and J called. Missing clones are a known gap in these copies; in checked studies unresolved V genes cover under half, and the rest lacks a known reason. V and J calls and clone size are as listed in that table; D and trimming were resolved from the DNA. The sample table lists around 3,000 clones, about 72% of them with a count of one. The ten largest clones represent 20% of the sample.

A word on this clone: The target of this receptor is not known. One base away there is no much larger clone; base qualities are not given. The sample holds other DNA sequences that translate to the same CDR3.

The sequencing sample was made of lymphocytes from the gut lamina propria. The cell subset or site label on this specimen signifies: lamina propria cell (LPC) fraction of small intestinal biopsy. Recombination linked TRBV6-5 to TRBJ1-2; a stretch of 8 junction bases matches TRBD1. The source of this sequence is a man older than 75 without celiac disease. The CDR3 is CASRGTGLPYGYTF. The bases are TGTGCCAGCAGAGGGACAGGTCTGCCCTATGGCTACACCTTC.